The clone carrying this T cell receptor beta chain was counted many times. Its target is not known. The CDR3 totals 13 residues. The germline CDR1 and CDR2 sequences are SGHDT and YYEEEE. V trimming: 0 bases; J trimming: 4 bases; junction bases outside the gene matches: 0. The data were taken from a study of cytomegalovirus exposure and HLA in healthy donors. Overall study context: Early release data held 85 million to 95 million unique TCRs from HLA-typed donors. Study-level results: The authors enumerated over 150 TCR beta chains as linked to cytomegalovirus. Beyond CMV serostatus, there was no information to go on about immune exposure.

PCR used 60 Vbeta primers and 13 Jbeta primers. Profiled with immunoSEQ multiplex PCR; TCRdb holds only in-frame clones, not every one. The table records about 140,000 clones, 80% of them present only once. The chain has TRBV5-6 and TRBJ1-1; TRBD1 aligns across 7 bases. This TCR derives from a man aged 40-49 years in good health and CMV-seronegative. Sequenced input: PBMCs. CDR3 sequence: CASSLDRGTEAFF. CDR3 DNA sequence: TGTGCCAGCAGCTTGGACAGGGGCACTGAAGCTTTCTTT.